The present TCR beta chain was sequenced within a study of blood T cell repertoires in COVID-19. As for the study in general: Acute and convalescent COVID-19 specimens originated in the United States, Italy and Spain.

In the source study's methods: Reference gene primer amplification gave nucleated cell count estimates. Only in-frame clones appear in the TCRdb table, and some are missing; sequencing was by immunoSEQ multiplex PCR. That table supplies the V and J calls and clone size; D and trimming were determined from the DNA. The repertoire consists of around 200,000 clones, with more than 70% occurring once and the leading ten covering around 5%. This clone was seen a handful of times. The source of this sequence is a man aged 35 to 55 with acute COVID-19. Sequencing was performed on PBMCs or T cells enriched from blood (not recorded which).

The CDR3 coding sequence is TGTGCCAGCGACGGACAGAACTTTGAAAAACTGTTTTTT. It is translated as CASDGQNFEKLFF. The chain combines TRBV6-5 with TRBJ1-4; perhaps TRBD1 as D (6 bases). Germline CDR1 is MNHEY and CDR2 is SVGAGI. Deletions cut 8 bases from V and 7 bases from J, with 14 bases between. This CDR3 has 13 amino acids.